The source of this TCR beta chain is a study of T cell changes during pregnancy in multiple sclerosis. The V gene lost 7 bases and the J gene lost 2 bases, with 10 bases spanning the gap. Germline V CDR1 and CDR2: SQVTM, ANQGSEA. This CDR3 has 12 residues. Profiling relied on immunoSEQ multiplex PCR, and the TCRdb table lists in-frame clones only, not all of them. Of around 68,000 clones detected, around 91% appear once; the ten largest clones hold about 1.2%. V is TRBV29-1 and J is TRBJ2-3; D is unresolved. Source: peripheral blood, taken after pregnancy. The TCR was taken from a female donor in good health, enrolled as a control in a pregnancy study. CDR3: CSAPESTDTQYF. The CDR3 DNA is TGCAGCGCTCCCGAGTCCACAGATACGCAGTATTTT.